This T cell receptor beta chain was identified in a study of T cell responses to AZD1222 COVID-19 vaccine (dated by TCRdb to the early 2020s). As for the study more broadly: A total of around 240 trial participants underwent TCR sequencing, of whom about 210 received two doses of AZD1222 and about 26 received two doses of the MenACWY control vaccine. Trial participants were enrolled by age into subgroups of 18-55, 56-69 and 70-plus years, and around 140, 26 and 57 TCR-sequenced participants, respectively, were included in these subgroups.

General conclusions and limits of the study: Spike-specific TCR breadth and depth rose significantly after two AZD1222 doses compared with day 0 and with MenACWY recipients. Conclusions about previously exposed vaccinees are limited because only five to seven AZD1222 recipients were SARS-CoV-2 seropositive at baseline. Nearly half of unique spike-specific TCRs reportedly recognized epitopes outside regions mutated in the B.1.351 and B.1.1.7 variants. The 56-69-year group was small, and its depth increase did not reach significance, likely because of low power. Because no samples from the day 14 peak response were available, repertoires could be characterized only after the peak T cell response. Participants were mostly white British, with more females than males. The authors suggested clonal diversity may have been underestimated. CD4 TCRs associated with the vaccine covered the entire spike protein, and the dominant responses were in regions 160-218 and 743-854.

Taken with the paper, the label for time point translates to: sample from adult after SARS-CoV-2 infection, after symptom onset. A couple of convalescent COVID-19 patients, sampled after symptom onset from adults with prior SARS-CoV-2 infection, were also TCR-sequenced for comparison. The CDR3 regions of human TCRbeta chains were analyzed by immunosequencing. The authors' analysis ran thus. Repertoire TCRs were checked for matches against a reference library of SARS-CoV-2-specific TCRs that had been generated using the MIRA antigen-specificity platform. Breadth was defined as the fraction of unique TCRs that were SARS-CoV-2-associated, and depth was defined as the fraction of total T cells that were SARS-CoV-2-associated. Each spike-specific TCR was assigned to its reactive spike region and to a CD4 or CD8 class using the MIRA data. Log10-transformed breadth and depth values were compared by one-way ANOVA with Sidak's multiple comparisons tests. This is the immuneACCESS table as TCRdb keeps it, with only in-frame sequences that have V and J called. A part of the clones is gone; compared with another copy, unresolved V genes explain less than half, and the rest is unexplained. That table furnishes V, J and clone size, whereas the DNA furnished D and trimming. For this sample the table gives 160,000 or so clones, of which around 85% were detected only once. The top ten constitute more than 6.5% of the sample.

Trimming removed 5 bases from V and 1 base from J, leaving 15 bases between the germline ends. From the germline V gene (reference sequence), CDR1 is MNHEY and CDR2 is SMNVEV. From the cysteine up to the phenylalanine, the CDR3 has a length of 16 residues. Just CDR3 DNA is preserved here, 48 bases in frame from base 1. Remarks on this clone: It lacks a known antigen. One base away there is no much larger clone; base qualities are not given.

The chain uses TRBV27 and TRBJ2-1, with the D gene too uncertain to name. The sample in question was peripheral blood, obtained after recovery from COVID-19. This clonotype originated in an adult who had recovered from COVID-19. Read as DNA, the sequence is TGTGCCAGCAGTCCATCAACGGCTAGATCCTACAATGAGCAGTTCTTC. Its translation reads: CASSPSTARSYNEQFF.